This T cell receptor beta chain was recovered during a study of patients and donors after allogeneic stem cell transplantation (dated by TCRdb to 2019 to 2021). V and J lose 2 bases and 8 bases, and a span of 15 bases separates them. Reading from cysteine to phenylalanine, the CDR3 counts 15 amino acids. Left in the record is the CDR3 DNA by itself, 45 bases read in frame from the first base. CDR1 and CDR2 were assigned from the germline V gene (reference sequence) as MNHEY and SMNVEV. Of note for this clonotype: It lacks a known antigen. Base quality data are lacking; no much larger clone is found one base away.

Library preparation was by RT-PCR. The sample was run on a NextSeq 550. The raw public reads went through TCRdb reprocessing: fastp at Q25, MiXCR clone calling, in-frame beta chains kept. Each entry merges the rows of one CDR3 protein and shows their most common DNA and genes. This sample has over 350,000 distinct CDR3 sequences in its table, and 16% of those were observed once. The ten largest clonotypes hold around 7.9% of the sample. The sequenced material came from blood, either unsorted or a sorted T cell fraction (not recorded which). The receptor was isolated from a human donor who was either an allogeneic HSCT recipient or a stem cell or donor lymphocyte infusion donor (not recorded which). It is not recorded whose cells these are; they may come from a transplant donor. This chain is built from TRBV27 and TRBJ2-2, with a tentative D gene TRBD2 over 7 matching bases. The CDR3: CASSLGGRGGGELFF. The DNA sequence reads TGTGCCAGCAGTTTAGGCGGGAGAGGGGGTGGGGAGCTGTTTTTT.